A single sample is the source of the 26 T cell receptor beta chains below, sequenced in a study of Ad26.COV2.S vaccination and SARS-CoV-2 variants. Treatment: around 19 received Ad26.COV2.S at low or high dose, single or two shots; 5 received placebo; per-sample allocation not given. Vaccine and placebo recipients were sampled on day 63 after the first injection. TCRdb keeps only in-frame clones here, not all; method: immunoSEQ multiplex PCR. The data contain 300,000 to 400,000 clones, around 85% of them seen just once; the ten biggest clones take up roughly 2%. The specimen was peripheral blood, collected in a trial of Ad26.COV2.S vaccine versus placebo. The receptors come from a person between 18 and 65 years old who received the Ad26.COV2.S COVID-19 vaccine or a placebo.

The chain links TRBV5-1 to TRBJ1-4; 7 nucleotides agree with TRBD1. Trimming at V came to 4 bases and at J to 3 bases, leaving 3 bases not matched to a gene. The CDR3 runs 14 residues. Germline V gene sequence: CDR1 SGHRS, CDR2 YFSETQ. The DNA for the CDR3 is TGCGCCAGCAGCCCGGGACAGCCTAATGAAAAACTGTTTTTT. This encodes CASSPGQPNEKLFF.

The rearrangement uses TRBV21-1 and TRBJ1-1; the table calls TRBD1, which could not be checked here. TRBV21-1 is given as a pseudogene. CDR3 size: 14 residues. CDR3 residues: CAGGQGQRNTEAFF. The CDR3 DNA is TGTGCCGGCGGACAGGGCCAACGGAACACTGAAGCTTTCTTT.

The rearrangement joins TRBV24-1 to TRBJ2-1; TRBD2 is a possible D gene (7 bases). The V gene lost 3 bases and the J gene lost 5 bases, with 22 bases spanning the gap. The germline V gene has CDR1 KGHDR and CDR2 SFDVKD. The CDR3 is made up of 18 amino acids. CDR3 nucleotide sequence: TGTGCCACCAGTGATAGGGGGGAGGGACCCCAGGTCCACAATGAGCAGTTCTTC. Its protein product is CATSDRGEGPQVHNEQFF.

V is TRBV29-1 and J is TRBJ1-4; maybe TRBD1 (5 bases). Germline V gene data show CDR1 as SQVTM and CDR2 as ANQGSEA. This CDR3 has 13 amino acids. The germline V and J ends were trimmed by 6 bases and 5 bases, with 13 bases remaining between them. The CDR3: CSVAGTLNEKLFF. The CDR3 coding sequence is TGCAGCGTCGCCGGGACCTTGAATGAAAAACTGTTTTTT. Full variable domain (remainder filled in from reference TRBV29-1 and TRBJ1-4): SAVISQKPSRDICQRGTSLTIQCQVDSQVTMMFWYRQQPGQSLTLIATANQGSEATYESGFVIDKFPISRPNLTFSTLTVSNMSPEDSSIYLCSVAGTLNEKLFFGSGTQLSVL.

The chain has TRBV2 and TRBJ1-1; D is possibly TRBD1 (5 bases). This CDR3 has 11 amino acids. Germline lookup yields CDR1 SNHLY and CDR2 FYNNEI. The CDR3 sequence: CAGGNYTEAFF. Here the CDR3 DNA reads TGTGCTGGGGGGAATTACACTGAAGCTTTCTTT. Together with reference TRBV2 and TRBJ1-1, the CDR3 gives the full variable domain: EPEVTQTPSHQVTQMGQEVILRCVPISNHLYFYWYRQILGQKVEFLVSFYNNEISEKSEIFDDQFSVERPDGSNFTLKIRSTKLEDSAMYFCAGGNYTEAFFGQGTRLTVV.

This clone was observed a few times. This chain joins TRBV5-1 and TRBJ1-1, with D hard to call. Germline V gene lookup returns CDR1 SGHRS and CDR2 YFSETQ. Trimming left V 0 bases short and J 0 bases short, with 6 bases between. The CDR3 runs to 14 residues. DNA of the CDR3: TGCGCCAGCAGCTTGGCGCGGTTGAACACTGAAGCTTTCTTT. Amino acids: CASSLARLNTEAFF.

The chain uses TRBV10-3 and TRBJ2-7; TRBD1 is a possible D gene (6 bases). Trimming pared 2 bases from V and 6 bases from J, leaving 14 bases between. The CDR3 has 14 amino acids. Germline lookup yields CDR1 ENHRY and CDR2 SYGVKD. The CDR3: CAISELQGLSEQYF. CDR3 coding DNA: TGTGCCATCAGTGAGCTACAGGGCTTGAGCGAGCAGTACTTC.

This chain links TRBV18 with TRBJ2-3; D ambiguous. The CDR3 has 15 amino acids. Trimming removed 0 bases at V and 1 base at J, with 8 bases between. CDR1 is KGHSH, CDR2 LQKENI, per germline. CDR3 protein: CASSPPSRRTDTQYF. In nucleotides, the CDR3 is TGTGCCAGCTCACCACCGAGTCGTCGCACAGATACGCAGTATTTT.

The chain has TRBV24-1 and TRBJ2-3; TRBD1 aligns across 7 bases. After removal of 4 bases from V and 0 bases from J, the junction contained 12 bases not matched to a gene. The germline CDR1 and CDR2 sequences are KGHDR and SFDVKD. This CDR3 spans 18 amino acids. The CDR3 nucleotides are TGTGCCACCAGTGACTCCGGGACAGCGTACCCTAGCACAGATACGCAGTATTTT. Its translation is CATSDSGTAYPSTDTQYF.

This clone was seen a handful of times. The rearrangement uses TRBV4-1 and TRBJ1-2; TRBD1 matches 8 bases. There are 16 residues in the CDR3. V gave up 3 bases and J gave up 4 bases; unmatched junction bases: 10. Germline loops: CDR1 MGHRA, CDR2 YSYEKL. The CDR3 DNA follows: TGCGCCAGCAGCCAGTCGCTTACAGGGGGACTCTATGGCTACACCTTC. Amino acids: CASSQSLTGGLYGYTF.

The CDR3 bases are TGCGCCAGCAGACCCGGGACAGGGCGCGAAAAACTGTTTTTT. It is translated as CASRPGTGREKLFF. The chain carries TRBV5-1 and TRBJ1-4; the match to TRBD1 covers 9 bases. CDR1 is SGHRS and CDR2 is YFSETQ in the germline V gene. V lost 5 bases, J lost 8 bases, and 7 bases stayed unmatched. The length of the CDR3 is 14 residues. Filled out from reference TRBV5-1 and TRBJ1-4, the complete variable domain reads KAGVTQTPRYLIKTRGQQVTLSCSPISGHRSVSWYQQTPGQGLQFLFEYFSETQRNKGNFPGRFSGRQFSNSRSEMNVSTLELGDSALYLCASRPGTGREKLFFGSGTQLSVL.

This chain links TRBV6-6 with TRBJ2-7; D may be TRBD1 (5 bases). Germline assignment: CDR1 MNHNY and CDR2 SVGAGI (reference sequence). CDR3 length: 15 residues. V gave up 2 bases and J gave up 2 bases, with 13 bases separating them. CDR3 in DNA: TGTGCCAGCAGTTACGCGACAGAGTCCACCTACGAGCAGTACTTC. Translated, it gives CASSYATESTYEQYF.

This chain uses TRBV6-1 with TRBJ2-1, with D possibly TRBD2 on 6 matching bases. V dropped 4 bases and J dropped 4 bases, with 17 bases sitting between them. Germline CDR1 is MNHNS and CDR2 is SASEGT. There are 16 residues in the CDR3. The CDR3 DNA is TGTGCCAGCAGTGGCCGGGGGTTTGCCTTGTACAATGAGCAGTTCTTC. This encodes CASSGRGFALYNEQFF.

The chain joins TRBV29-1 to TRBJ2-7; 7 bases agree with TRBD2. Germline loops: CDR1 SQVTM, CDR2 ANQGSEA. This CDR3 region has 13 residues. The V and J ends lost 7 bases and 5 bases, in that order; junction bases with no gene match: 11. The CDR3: CSALGGDRDEQYF. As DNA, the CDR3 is TGCAGCGCCCTGGGGGGGGATCGCGACGAGCAGTACTTC.

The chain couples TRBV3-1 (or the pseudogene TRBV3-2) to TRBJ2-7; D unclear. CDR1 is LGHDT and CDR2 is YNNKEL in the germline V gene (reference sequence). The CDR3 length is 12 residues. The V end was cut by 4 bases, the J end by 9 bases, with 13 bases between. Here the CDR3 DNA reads TGTGCCAGCAGCCTCTACGGTGACGGGCAGTACTTC. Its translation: CASSLYGDGQYF.

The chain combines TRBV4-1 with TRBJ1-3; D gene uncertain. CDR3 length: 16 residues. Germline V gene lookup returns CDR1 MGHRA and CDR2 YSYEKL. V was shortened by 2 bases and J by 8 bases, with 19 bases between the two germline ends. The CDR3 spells CASSQLSGAEGDTIYF. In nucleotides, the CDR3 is TGCGCCAGCAGCCAACTCAGCGGCGCGGAGGGAGACACCATATATTTT.

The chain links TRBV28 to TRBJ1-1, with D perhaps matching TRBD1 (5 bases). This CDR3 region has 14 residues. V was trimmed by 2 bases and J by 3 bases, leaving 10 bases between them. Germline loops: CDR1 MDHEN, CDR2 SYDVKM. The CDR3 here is CASSLKPGDTEAFF. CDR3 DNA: TGTGCCAGCAGTTTAAAGCCGGGGGACACTGAAGCTTTCTTT.

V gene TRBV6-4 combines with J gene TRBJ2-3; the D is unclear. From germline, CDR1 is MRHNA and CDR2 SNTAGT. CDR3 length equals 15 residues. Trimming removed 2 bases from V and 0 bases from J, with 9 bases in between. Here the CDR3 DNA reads TGTGCCAGCAGTGACGGGCCAGGAAGCACAGATACGCAGTATTTT. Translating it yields CASSDGPGSTDTQYF.

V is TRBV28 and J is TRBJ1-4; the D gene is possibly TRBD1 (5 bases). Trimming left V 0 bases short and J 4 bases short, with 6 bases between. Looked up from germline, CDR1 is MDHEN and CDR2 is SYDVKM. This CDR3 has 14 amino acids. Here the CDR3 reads CASSLWGDNEKLFF. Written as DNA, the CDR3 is TGTGCCAGCAGTTTATGGGGGGATAATGAAAAACTGTTTTTT.

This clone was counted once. CDR3 sequence (DNA): TGTGCCACCAGTGATTCCACAGGGGGCGGCAATCAGCCCCAGCATTTT. It codes for CATSDSTGGGNQPQHF. V and J are TRBV24-1 and TRBJ1-5, with 9 bases that match TRBD1. Germline trimming cut 2 bases from V and 2 bases from J; bases unmatched to any gene: 3. This CDR3 comprises 16 residues. Germline CDR1 is KGHDR and CDR2 is SFDVKD.

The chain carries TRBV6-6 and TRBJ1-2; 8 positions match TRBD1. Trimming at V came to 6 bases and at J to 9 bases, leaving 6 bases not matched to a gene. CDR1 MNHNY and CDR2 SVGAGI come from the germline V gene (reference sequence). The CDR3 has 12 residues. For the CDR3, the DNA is TGTGCCAGCAGCCCCGGACAGGGCCGCTACACCTTC. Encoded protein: CASSPGQGRYTF.

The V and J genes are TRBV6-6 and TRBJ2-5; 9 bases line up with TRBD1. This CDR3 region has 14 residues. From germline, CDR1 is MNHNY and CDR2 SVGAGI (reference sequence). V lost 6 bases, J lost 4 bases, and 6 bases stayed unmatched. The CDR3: CASSRDRAAETQYF. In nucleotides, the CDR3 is TGTGCCAGCAGCAGGGACAGGGCAGCAGAGACCCAGTACTTC.

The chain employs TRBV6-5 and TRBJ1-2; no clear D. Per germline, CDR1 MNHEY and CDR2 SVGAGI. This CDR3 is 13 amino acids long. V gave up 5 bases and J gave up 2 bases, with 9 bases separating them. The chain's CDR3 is CASSIRENYGYTF. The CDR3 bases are TGTGCCAGCAGTATAAGGGAAAACTATGGCTACACCTTC.

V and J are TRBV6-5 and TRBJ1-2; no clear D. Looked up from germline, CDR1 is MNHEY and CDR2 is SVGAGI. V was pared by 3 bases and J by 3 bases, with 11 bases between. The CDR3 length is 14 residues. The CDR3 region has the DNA TGTGCCAGCAGTTATAGTAGTCCGGACTATGGCTACACCTTC. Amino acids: CASSYSSPDYGYTF.

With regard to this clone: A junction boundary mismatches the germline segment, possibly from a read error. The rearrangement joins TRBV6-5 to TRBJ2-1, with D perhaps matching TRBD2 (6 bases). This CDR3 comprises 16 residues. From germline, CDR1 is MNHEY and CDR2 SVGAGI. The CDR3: CASTYGGSGTYNEQFF. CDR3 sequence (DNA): TGTGCCAGCACTTACGGGGGAAGTGGCACCTACAATGAGCAGTTCTTC.

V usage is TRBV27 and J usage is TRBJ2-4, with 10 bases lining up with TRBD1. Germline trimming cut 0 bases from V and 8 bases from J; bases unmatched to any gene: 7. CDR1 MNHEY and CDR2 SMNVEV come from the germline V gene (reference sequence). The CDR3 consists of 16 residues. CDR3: CASSLSNPGQGHIQYF. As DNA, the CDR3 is TGTGCCAGCAGTTTATCGAATCCGGGACAGGGGCACATTCAGTACTTC.